This T cell receptor beta chain was observed in a study of T cells in Graves' hyperthyroidism and ophthalmopathy. TCR beta CDR3 region amplification was performed from RNA transcripts. The TCR CDR3 was amplified in a first-round RT-PCR using the HTBI primer set. TCRdb reanalysed the multiplex PCR reads using MiXCR and keeps one entry per CDR3 protein. This sample has roughly 740,000 distinct CDR3 sequences, with over 15% found just once. Trimming shortened V by 4 bases and J by 4 bases, and 14 bases separated the two germline ends. Per the germline V gene, CDR1 is MNHNS and CDR2 is SASEGT. The CDR3 runs 14 residues. General study results and limits: Most clonotypes that expanded in the thyroid above 0.001 also showed up in blood.

Recently diagnosed hyperthyroidism of less than 2 months' duration affected patients aged 18 to 65. This clonotype was detected ten times or more. Its antigen is unidentified. The clonotype was recovered from a man between 18 and 29 years old with Graves' hyperthyroidism. The sample was blood. The chain carries TRBV6-1 and TRBJ2-7; D might be TRBD1 (6 bases). In DNA, the CDR3 is TGTGCCAGCAGTGGGTGGACAGCTTATTACGAGCAGTACTTC. It specifies CASSGWTAYYEQYF.